These 17 T cell receptor beta chains share one sample of origin, sequenced in a study of blood T cell repertoires in COVID-19. Clones were sequenced by immunoSEQ multiplex PCR, and TCRdb holds only the in-frame ones, with some missing. This repertoire shows about 59,000 clones, 79% found once; its top ten account for under 4%. Sequenced input: peripheral blood. The receptors here all came from a man in his sixties with acute or convalescent COVID-19.

This clone has only a few counts. The V and J genes are TRBV28 and TRBJ1-2, with 7 bases aligning to TRBD1. The CDR3 sequence is 16 residues long. CDR1 is MDHEN and CDR2 is SYDVKM in the germline V gene. The junction had 10 bases not matched to a gene; V was cut back by 3 bases and J by 3 bases. In nucleotides, the CDR3 is TGTGCCAGCAGTTTTTTGGGTCAGGGGGGATACTATGGCTACACCTTC. Its protein is CASSFLGQGGYYGYTF.

This clone was observed a single time. CDR3 coding DNA: TGTGCCACCAGTGATGAGAGGTCTAACACTGAAGCTTTCTTT. Its protein product is CATSDERSNTEAFF. The chain employs TRBV24-1 and TRBJ1-1, with no clear D. Trimming removed 3 bases at V and 2 bases at J, with 9 bases between. Germline CDR1 is KGHDR and CDR2 is SFDVKD. CDR3 length: 14 residues.

DNA for the CDR3: TGCAGCGTCCCCGGGGTGGATACGCAGTATTTT. Protein product: CSVPGVDTQYF. This chain joins TRBV29-1 and TRBJ2-3, with a possible D match to TRBD2 (5 bases). V lost 6 bases and J 6 bases, leaving 10 bases between the germline ends. This CDR3 contains 11 residues. Per germline, CDR1 SQVTM and CDR2 ANQGSEA.

The gene calls are TRBV12-3 or TRBV12-4 and TRBJ1-4; unclear D gene. This CDR3 spans 11 amino acids. Trimming removed 6 bases at V and 4 bases at J, with 3 bases between. CDR3 nucleotides: TGTGCCAGCAGCCTTAATGAAAAACTGTTTTTT. Translation: CASSLNEKLFF.

The V gene is TRBV5-6, the J gene TRBJ2-1, with 9 bases that match TRBD2. Germline CDR1 reads SGHDT; CDR2 reads YYEEEE. The CDR3 has 17 residues. V gave up 4 bases and J gave up 4 bases; unmatched junction bases: 12. CDR3 amino acids: CASSPRRKREAYNEQFF. The CDR3 DNA is TGTGCCAGCAGCCCCCGGAGGAAGCGGGAGGCATACAATGAGCAGTTCTTC.

The V gene is TRBV27, the J gene TRBJ2-6, with 7 bases matching TRBD1. The J segment lost 4 bases and the V segment lost 5 bases, leaving 8 bases of the junction unmatched. CDR3 length: 16 residues. Per the germline V gene, CDR1 is MNHEY and CDR2 is SMNVEV (reference sequence). The CDR3 DNA follows: TGTGCCAGCAGTCCTAAAGGGGGCTACGGGGCCAACGTCCTGACTTTC. It is translated as CASSPKGGYGANVLTF. Looking up the rest from reference TRBV27 and TRBJ2-6 gives the full variable domain: EAQVTQNPRYLITVTGKKLTVTCSQNMNHEYMSWYRQDPGLGLRQIYYSMNVEVTDKGDVPEGYKVSRKEKRNFPLILESPSPNQTSLYFCASSPKGGYGANVLTFGAGSRLTVL.

The CDR3 sequence: CSVIPSGLGEQFF. DNA of the CDR3: TGCAGCGTAATCCCATCAGGACTGGGTGAGCAGTTCTTC. The chain is built from TRBV29-1 and TRBJ2-1; D perhaps matches TRBD2 (5 bases). The CDR3 consists of 13 residues. In germline, CDR1 is SQVTM, CDR2 ANQGSEA. V was trimmed by 6 bases and J by 9 bases, leaving 18 bases between them.

The chain carries TRBV19 and TRBJ2-6; possibly TRBD2 for D (5 bases). The CDR3 covers 16 residues. CDR1 is LNHDA and CDR2 is SQIVND in the germline V gene (reference sequence). V dropped 4 bases and J dropped 0 bases, with 10 bases sitting between them. CDR3 loop: CASSTRDFSGANVLTF. CDR3 coding DNA: TGTGCCAGTAGTACCCGGGATTTCTCTGGGGCCAACGTCCTGACTTTC.

This chain connects TRBV4-1 to TRBJ1-2, with 7 bases matching TRBD1. The V gene's germline CDR1 is MGHRA and CDR2 YSYEKL. This CDR3 contains 13 residues. After removal of 4 bases from V and 5 bases from J, the junction contained 4 bases not matched to a gene. The CDR3 nucleotides read TGCGCCAGCAGCCTTGGGGACAGTTATGGCTACACCTTC. The encoded protein is CASSLGDSYGYTF.

V is TRBV9 and J is TRBJ1-5, with 10 bases aligning to TRBD1. Germline V CDR1 and CDR2: SGDLS, YYNGEE. The junction had 2 bases not matched to a gene; V was cut back by 0 bases and J by 8 bases. The CDR3 runs 14 residues. The CDR3 loop reads CASSVGQGAEPQHF. In DNA form, the CDR3 reads TGTGCCAGCAGCGTAGGACAGGGGGCTGAGCCCCAGCATTTT.

The chain combines TRBV5-1 with TRBJ1-1; D ambiguous. The CDR3 is 12 residues long. In germline, CDR1 is SGHRS, CDR2 YFSETQ. With 5 bases removed from V and 0 bases from J, the gap between germline ends came to 5 bases. The CDR3 DNA sequence: TGCGCCAGCAGGCGTCTGAACACTGAAGCTTTCTTT. Protein: CASRRLNTEAFF. The variable domain in full, completed from reference TRBV5-1 and TRBJ1-1, reads KAGVTQTPRYLIKTRGQQVTLSCSPISGHRSVSWYQQTPGQGLQFLFEYFSETQRNKGNFPGRFSGRQFSNSRSEMNVSTLELGDSALYLCASRRLNTEAFFGQGTRLTVV.

The chain carries TRBV24-1 and TRBJ1-5; 7 bases match TRBD1. CDR3 length: 14 residues. Germline V gene sequence: CDR1 KGHDR, CDR2 SFDVKD. J was trimmed by 4 bases and V by 7 bases; bases with no gene match: 6. The CDR3 nucleotides read TGTGCCACCAGCAAGGGACAGCTGAATCAGCCCCAGCATTTT. This gives the protein CATSKGQLNQPQHF.

J is TRBJ2-3 and V is TRBV23-1; TRBD1 is a possible D gene (5 bases). TRBV23-1 is treated as an ORF (open reading frame) with a function not yet certain. The CDR3 loop spans 18 amino acids. Trimming stripped 0 bases from V and 1 base from J, with 17 bases between. CDR3 sequence reads: CASSQSWQGRRCTDTQYF. The CDR3 coding sequence is TGCGCCAGCAGTCAATCTTGGCAGGGTCGAAGATGCACAGATACGCAGTATTTT.

The genes are TRBV28 and TRBJ2-2; possibly TRBD2 for D (6 bases). This CDR3 comprises 13 residues. Germline V gene lookup returns CDR1 MDHEN and CDR2 SYDVKM. Trimming removed 8 bases at V and 4 bases at J, with 11 bases between. Written as DNA, the CDR3 is TGTGCCAGCCTTCGGGGGACCACCGGGGAGCTGTTTTTT. It translates to CASLRGTTGELFF.

CDR3 nucleotide sequence: TGTGCCAGCAGCCCCTATTCTAACAGGGAGATGGCGAGCAATCAGCCCCAGCATTTT. Protein product: CASSPYSNREMASNQPQHF. The rearrangement joins TRBV7-2 to TRBJ1-5; D is perhaps TRBD1 (6 bases). Trimming took off 5 bases at V and 1 base at J, with 24 bases between the two ends. The CDR3 covers 19 residues. Germline V gives CDR1 SGHTA, CDR2 FQGNSA.

In its sample, this clone was seen a few times. CDR3 in amino acids: CASRPMGGNTEAFF. CDR3 nucleotides: TGTGCCAGCAGACCCATGGGGGGGAACACTGAAGCTTTCTTT. V gene TRBV28 combines with J gene TRBJ1-1; D possibly corresponds to TRBD1 (5 bases). The CDR3 sequence is 14 residues long. Germline V CDR1 and CDR2: MDHEN, SYDVKM. Trimming took 6 bases from V and 1 from J, leaving 12 bases between them.

CDR3 residues: CASRETPVVGYTF. CDR3 coding DNA: TGTGCCAGCAGGGAGACCCCAGTCGTGGGCTACACCTTC. This chain joins TRBV6-5 and TRBJ1-2; D is undetermined. Trimming removed 6 bases from V and 8 bases from J, with 16 bases in between. This CDR3 comprises 13 residues. Germline lookup yields CDR1 MNHEY and CDR2 SVGAGI.